This T cell receptor (beta chain) derives from a study of cytomegalovirus exposure and HLA in healthy donors. This clone has just a few counts. V was clipped by 7 bases and J by 4 bases, with 8 bases between them. CDR1 WSHSY and CDR2 SAAADI come from the germline V gene. The CDR3 consists of 12 residues. A multiplex PCR was run with 60 Vbeta primers and 13 Jbeta primers. TCRdb's table, derived via immunoSEQ multiplex PCR, lists solely in-frame clones and lacks some. The table includes 200,000 to 250,000 clones, more than 60% detected once. Specimen: PBMCs. The sequence was collected from a girl aged 2 to 10 in good health and CMV-seronegative. The chain links TRBV10-2 to TRBJ1-5; D perhaps matches TRBD1 (5 bases). CDR3 loop: CASTDSNQPQHF. The CDR3 DNA is TGCGCCAGCACAGACAGTAATCAGCCCCAGCATTTT.